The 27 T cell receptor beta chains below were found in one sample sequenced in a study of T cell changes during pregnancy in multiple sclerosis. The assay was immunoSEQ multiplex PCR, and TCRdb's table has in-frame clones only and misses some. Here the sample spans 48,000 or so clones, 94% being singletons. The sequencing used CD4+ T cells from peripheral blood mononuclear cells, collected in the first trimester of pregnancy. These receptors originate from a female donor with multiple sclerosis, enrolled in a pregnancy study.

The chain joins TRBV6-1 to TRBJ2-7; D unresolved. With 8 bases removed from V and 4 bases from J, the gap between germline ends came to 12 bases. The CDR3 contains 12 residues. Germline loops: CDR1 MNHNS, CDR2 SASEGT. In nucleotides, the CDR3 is TGTGCCAGCCACCAGGTCTGGTACGAGCAGTACTTC. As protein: CASHQVWYEQYF.

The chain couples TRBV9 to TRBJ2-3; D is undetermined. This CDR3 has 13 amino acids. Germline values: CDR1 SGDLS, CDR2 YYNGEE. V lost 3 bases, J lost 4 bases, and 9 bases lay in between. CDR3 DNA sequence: TGTGCCAGCAGCGGCATTCGCGCAGATACGCAGTATTTT. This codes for CASSGIRADTQYF.

The CDR3 DNA sequence: TGTGCCAGCAGCTTACGGAGCAATCAGCCCCAGCATTTT. It yields the protein CASSLRSNQPQHF. The gene calls are TRBV7-8 and TRBJ1-5; D gene ambiguous. From germline, CDR1 is SGHVS and CDR2 FQNEAQ. V lost 2 bases, J lost 1 base, and 3 bases lay in between. The CDR3 contains 13 residues. Variable domain in full (rest from reference TRBV7-8 and TRBJ1-5): GAGVSQSPRYKVAKRGQDVALRCDPISGHVSLFWYQQALGQGPEFLTYFQNEAQLDKSGLPSDRFFAERPEGSVSTLKIQRTQQEDSAVYLCASSLRSNQPQHFGDGTRLSIL.

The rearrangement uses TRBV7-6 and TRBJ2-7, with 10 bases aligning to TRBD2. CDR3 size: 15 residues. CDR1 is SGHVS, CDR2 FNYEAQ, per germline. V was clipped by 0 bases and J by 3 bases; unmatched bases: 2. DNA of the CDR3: TGTGCCAGCAGCTTAGCGCCTAGCGGGGGCTACGAGCAGTACTTC. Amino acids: CASSLAPSGGYEQYF.

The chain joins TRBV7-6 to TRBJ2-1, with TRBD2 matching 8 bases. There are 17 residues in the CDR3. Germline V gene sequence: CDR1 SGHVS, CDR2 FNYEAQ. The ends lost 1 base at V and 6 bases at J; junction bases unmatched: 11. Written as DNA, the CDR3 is TGTGCCAGCAGCTTAGAGCATCGGGGGGGTTCTGGCAATGAGCAGTTCTTC. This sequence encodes CASSLEHRGGSGNEQFF.

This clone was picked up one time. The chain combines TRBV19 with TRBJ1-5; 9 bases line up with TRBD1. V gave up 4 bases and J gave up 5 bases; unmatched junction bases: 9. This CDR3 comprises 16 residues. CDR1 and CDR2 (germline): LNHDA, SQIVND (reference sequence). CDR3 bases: TGTGCCAGTAGTACAACACAGGGGGCGTCACATCAGCCCCAGCATTTT. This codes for CASSTTQGASHQPQHF.

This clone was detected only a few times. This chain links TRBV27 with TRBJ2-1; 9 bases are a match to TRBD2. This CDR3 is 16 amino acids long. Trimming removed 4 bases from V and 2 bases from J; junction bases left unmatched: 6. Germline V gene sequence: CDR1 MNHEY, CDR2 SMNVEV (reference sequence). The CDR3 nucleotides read TGTGCCAGCAGTTCATTGTCTAGCGGGACCTACAATGAGCAGTTCTTC. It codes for CASSSLSSGTYNEQFF.

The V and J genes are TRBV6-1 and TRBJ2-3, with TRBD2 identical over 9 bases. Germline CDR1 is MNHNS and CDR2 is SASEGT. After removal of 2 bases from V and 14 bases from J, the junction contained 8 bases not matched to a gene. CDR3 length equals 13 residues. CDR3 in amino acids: CASSEMLAGLVYF. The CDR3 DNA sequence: TGTGCCAGCAGTGAAATGCTAGCGGGGTTAGTGTATTTT.

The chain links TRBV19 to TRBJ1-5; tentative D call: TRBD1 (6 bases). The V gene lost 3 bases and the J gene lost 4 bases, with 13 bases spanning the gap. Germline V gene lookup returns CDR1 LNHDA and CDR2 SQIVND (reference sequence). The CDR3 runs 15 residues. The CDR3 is CASSMRGQVNQPQHF. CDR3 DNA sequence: TGTGCCAGTAGTATGCGGGGGCAGGTGAATCAGCCCCAGCATTTT.

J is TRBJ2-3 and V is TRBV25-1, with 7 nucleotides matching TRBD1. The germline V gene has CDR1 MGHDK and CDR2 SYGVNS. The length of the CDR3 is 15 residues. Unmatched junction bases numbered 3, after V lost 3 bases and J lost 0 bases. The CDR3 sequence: CASSDPGQSTDTQYF. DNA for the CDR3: TGTGCCAGCAGTGACCCGGGACAGAGCACAGATACGCAGTATTTT.

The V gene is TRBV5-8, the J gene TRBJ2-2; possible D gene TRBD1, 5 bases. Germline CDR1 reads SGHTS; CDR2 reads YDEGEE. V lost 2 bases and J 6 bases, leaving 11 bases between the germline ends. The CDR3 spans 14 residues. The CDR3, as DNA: TGTGCCAGCAGCTTTAACCCAGGGTCCGGGGAGCTGTTTTTT. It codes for CASSFNPGSGELFF. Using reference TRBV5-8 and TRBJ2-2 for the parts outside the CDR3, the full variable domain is EAGVTQSPTHLIKTRGQQATLRCSPISGHTSVYWYQQALGLGLQFLLWYDEGEERNRGNFPPRFSGRQFPNYSSELNVNALELEDSALYLCASSFNPGSGELFFGEGSRLTVL.

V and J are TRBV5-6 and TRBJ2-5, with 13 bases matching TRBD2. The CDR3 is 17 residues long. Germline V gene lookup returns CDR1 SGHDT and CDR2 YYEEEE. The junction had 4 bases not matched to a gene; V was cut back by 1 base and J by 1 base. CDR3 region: CASSLSTSGGTQETQYF. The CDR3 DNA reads TGTGCCAGCAGCTTGTCGACTAGCGGGGGGACCCAAGAGACCCAGTACTTC.

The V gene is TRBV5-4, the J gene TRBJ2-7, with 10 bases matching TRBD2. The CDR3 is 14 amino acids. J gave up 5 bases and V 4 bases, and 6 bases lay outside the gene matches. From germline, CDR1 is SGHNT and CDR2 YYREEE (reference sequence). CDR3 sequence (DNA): TGTGCCAGCAGCCTGACGAGCGGGGGGGACGAGCAGTACTTC. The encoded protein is CASSLTSGGDEQYF.

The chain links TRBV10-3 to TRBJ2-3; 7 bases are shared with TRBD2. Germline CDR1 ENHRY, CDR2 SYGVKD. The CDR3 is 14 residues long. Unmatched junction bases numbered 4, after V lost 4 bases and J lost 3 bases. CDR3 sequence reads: CAISAGGGTDTQYF. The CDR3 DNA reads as TGTGCCATCAGTGCGGGGGGAGGTACAGATACGCAGTATTTT.

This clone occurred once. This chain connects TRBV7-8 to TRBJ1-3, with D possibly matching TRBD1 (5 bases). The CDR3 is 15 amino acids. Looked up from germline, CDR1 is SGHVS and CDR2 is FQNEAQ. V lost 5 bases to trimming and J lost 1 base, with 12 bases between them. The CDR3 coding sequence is TGTGCCAGCAGCACCCGGGGGGAATCTGGAAACACCATATATTTT. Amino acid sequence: CASSTRGESGNTIYF.

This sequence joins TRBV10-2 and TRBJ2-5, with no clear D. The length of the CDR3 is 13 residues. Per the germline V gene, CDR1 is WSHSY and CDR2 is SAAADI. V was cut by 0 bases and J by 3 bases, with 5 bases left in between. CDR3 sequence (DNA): TGCGCCAGCAGTGAGTCAACAGAAGAGACCCAGTACTTC. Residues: CASSESTEETQYF.

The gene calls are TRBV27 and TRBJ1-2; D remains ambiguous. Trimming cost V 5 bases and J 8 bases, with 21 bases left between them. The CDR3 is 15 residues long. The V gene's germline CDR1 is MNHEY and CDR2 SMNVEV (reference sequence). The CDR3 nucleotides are TGTGCCAGCAGTCCTACCCCCACCCGATTCGGGGGCTACACCTTC. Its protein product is CASSPTPTRFGGYTF.

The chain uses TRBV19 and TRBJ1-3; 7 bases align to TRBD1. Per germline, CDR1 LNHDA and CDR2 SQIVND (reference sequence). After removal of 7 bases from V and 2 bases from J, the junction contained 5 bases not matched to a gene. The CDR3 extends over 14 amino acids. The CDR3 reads CASKKGATGNTIYF. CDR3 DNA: TGTGCCAGTAAAAAGGGGGCTACTGGAAACACCATATATTTT.

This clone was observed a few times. CDR3 protein: CASSIGTGWEGYTF. The DNA of the CDR3 is TGTGCCAGTAGTATCGGGACAGGGTGGGAAGGCTACACCTTC. The chain couples TRBV19 to TRBJ1-2, with 9 nucleotides matching TRBD1. The CDR3 consists of 14 residues. Trimming removed 3 bases from V and 8 bases from J; junction bases left unmatched: 7. The V gene's germline CDR1 is LNHDA and CDR2 SQIVND (reference sequence).

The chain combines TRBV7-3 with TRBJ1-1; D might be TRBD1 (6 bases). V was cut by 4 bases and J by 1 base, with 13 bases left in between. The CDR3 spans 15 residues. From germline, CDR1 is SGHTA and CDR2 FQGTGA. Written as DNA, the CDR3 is TGTGCCAGCAGCTCACAGGGAATTAAGAACACTGAAGCTTTCTTT. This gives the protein CASSSQGIKNTEAFF.

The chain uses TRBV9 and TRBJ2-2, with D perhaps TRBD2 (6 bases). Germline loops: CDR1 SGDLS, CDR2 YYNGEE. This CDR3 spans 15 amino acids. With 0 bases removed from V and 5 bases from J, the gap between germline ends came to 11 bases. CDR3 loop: CASSVVAGRTGELFF. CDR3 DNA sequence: TGTGCCAGCAGCGTAGTCGCGGGGAGGACCGGGGAGCTGTTTTTT.

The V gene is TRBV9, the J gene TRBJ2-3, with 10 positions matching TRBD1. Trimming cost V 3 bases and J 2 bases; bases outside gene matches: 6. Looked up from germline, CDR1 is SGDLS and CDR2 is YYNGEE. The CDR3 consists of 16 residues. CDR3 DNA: TGTGCCAGCAGCGCCCGGACAGGGGGTGTCACAGATACGCAGTATTTT. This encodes CASSARTGGVTDTQYF. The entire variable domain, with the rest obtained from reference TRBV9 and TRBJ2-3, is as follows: DSGVTQTPKHLITATGQRVTLRCSPRSGDLSVYWYQQSLDQGLQFLIQYYNGEERAKGNILERFSAQQFPDLHSELNLSSLELGDSALYFCASSARTGGVTDTQYFGPGTRLTVL.

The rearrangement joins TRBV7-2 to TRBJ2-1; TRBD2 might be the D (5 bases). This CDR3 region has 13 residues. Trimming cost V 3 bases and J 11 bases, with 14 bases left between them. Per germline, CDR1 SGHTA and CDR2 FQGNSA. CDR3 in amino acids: CASSFDKPGKQFF. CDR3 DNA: TGTGCCAGCAGCTTCGACAAGCCCGGGAAGCAGTTCTTC.

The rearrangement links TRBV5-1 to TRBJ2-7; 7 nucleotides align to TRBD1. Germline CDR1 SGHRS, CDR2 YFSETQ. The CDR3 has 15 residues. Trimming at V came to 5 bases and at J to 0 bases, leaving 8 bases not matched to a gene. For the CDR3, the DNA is TGCGCCAGCAGTTATGTCTGGGACAGCTCCTACGAGCAGTACTTC. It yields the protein CASSYVWDSSYEQYF.

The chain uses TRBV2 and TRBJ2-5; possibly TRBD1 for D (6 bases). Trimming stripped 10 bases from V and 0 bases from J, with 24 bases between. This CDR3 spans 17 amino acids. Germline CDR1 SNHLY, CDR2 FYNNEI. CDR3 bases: TGTGCCACGTCGAGGAACAGGGTTTGGGGGAACCAAGAGACCCAGTACTTC. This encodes CATSRNRVWGNQETQYF. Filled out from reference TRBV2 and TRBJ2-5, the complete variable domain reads EPEVTQTPSHQVTQMGQEVILRCVPISNHLYFYWYRQILGQKVEFLVSFYNNEISEKSEIFDDQFSVERPDGSNFTLKIRSTKLEDSAMYFCATSRNRVWGNQETQYFGPGTRLLVL.

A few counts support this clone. This CDR3 reads CASSLGTGQEEKLFF. The CDR3 nucleotides are TGTGCCAGCAGCTTAGGGACAGGGCAGGAGGAAAAACTGTTTTTT. V gene TRBV7-9 combines with J gene TRBJ1-4; 8 nucleotides agree with TRBD1. Germline V gene sequence: CDR1 SEHNR, CDR2 FQNEAQ (reference sequence). With 1 base clipped from V and 8 bases from J, the junction kept 6 bases outside the gene matches. The CDR3 is 15 residues long.

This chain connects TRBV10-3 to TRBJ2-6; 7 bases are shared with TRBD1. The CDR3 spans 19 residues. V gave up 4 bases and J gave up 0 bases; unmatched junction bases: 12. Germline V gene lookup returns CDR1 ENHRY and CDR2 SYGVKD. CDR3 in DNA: TGTGCCATCAGTGCATACCGGGACAGCGCGAGCTCTGGGGCCAACGTCCTGACTTTC. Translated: CAISAYRDSASSGANVLTF.